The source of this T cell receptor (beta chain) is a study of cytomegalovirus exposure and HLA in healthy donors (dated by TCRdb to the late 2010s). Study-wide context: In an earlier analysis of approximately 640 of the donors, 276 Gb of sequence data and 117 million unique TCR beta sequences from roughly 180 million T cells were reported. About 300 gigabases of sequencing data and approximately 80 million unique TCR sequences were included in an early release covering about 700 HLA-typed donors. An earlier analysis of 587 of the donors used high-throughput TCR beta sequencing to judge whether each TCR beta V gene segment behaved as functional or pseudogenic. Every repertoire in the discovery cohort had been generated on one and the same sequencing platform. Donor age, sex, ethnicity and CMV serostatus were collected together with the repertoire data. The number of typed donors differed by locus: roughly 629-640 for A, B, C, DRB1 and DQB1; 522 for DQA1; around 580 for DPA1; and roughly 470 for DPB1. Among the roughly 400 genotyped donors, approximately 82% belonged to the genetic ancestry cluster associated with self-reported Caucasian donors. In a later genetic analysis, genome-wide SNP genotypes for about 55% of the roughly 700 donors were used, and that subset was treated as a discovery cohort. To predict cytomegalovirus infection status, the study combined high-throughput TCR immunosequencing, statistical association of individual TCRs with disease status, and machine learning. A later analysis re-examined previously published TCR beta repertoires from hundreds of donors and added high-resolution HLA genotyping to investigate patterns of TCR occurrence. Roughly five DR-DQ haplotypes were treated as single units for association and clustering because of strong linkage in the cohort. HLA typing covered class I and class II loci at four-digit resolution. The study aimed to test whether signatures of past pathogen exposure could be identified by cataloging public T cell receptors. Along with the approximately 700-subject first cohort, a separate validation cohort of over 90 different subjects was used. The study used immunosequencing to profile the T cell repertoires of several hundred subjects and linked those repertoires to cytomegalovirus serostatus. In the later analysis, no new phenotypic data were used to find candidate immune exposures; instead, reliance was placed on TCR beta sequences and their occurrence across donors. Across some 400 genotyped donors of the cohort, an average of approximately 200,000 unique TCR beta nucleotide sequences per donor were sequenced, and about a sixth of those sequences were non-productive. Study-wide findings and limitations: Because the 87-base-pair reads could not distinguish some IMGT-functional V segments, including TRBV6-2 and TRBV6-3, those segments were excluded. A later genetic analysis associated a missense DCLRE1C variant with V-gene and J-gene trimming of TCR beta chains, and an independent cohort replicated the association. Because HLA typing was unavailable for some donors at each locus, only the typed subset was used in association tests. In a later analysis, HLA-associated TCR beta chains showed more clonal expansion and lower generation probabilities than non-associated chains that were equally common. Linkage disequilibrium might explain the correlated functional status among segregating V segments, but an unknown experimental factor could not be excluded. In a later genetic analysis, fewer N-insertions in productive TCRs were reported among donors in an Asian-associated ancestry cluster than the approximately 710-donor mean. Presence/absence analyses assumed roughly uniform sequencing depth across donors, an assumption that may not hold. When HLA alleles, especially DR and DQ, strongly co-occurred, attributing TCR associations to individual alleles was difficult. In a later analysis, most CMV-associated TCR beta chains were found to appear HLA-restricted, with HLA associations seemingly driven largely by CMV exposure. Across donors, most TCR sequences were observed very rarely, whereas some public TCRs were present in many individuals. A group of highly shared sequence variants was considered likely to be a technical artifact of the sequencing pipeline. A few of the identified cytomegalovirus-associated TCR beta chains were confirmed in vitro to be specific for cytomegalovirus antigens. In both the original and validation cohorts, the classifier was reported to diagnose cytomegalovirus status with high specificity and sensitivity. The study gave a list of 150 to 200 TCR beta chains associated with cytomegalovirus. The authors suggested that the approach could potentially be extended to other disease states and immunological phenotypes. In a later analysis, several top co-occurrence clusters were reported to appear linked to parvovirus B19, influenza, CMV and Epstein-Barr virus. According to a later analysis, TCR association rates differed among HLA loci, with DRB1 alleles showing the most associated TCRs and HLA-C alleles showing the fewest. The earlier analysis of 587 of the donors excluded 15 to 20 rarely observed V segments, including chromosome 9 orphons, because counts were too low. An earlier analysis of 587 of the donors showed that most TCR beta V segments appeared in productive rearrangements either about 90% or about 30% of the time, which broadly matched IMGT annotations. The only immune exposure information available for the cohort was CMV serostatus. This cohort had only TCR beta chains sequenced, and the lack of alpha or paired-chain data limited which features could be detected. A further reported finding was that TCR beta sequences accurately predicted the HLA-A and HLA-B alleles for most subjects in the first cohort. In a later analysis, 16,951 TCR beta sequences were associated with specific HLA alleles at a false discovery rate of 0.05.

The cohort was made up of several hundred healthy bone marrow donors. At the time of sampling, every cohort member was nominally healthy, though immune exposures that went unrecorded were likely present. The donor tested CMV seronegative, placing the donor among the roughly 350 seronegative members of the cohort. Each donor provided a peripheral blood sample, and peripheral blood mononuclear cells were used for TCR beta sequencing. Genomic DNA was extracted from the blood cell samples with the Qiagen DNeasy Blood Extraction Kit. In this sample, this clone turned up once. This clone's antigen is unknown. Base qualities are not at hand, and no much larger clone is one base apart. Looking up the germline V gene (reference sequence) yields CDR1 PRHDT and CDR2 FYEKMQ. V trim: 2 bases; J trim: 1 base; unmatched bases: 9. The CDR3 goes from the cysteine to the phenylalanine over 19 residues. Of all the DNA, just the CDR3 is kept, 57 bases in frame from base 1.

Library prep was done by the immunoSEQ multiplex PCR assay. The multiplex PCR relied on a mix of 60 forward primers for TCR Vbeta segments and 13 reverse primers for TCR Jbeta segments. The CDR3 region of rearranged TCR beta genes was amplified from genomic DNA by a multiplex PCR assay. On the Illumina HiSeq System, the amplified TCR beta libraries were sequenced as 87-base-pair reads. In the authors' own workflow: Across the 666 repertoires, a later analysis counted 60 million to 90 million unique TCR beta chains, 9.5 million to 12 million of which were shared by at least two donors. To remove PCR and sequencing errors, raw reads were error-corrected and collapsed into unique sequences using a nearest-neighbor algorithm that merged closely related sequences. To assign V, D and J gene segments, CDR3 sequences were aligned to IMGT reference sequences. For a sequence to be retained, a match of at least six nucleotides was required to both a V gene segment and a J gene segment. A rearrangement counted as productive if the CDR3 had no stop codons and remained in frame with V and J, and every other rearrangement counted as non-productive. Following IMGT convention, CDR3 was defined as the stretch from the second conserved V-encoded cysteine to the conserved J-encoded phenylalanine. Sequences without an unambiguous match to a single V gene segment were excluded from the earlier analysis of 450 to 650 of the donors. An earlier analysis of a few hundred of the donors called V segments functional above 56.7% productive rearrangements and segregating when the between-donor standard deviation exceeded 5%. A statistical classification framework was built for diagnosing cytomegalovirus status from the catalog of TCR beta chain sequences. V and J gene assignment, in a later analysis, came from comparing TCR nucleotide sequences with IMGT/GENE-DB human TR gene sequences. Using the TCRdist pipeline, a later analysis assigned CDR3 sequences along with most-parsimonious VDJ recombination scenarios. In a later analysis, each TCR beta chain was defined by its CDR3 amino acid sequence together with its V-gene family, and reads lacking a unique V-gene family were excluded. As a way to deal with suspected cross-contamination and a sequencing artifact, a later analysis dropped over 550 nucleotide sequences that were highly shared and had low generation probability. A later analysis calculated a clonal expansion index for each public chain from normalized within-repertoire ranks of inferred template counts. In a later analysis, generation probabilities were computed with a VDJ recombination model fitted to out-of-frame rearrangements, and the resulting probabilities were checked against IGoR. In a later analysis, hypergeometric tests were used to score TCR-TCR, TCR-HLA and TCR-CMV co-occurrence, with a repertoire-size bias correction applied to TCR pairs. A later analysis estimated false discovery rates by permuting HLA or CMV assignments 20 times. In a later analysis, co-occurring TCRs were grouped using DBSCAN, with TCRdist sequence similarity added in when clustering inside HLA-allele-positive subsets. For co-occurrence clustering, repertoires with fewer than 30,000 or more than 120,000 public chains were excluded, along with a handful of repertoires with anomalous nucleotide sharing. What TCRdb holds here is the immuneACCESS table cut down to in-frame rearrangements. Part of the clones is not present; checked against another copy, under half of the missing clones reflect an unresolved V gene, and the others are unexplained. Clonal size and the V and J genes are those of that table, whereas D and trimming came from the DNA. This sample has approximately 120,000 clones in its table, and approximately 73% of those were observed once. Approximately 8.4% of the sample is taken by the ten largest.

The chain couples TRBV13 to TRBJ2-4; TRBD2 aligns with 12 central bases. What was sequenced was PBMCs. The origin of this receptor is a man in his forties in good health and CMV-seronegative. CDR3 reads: CASSLLTLGLAGAKNIQYF. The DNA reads TGTGCCAGCAGCTTACTAACCCTCGGACTAGCGGGGGCCAAAAACATTCAGTACTTC.